These 31 T cell receptor beta chains share one sample of origin, sequenced in a study of blood T cell repertoires in COVID-19. Data came from immunoSEQ multiplex PCR; TCRdb stores just in-frame clones and leaves some out. There are roughly 180,000 clones in the sample; around 85% occur only once, and 5.5% to 8% lies in the top ten. The sequenced sample was peripheral blood. Receptors originate from a man older than 75 with COVID-19, enrolled during active disease.

In its sample, this clone was seen once. The rearrangement links TRBV5-1 to TRBJ2-3; D is perhaps TRBD1 (6 bases). V lost 0 bases and J lost 6, with 14 bases in between. The CDR3 spans 15 residues. From germline, CDR1 is SGHRS and CDR2 YFSETQ. The CDR3 here is CASSLEGRGFDTQYF. Written as DNA, the CDR3 is TGCGCCAGCAGCTTGGAGGGCAGGGGCTTCGATACGCAGTATTTT.

This clone was recorded once. The V call is TRBV2, the J call TRBJ2-7, with D uncertain. Germline CDR1 SNHLY, CDR2 FYNNEI. CDR3 size: 14 residues. Trimming took off 6 bases at V and 0 bases at J, with 12 bases between the two ends. The CDR3 coding sequence is TGTGCCAGCAGCCGAGGTACCCTCTCCTACGAGCAGTACTTC. Translation gives CASSRGTLSYEQYF.

J is TRBJ1-5 and V is TRBV4-1; 10 bases line up with TRBD1. The CDR3 sequence is 15 residues long. The trim removed 4 bases at V and 6 bases at J, leaving 6 bases unmatched. From germline, CDR1 is MGHRA and CDR2 YSYEKL. CDR3 coding DNA: TGCGCCAGCAGCCTACGACAGGGGGCAGGTCAGCCCCAGCATTTT. It codes for CASSLRQGAGQPQHF.

The chain uses TRBV27 and TRBJ1-4; D may be TRBD1 (5 bases). The CDR3 loop spans 14 amino acids. Germline lookup yields CDR1 MNHEY and CDR2 SMNVEV (reference sequence). V shed 4 bases and J shed 6 bases, with 12 bases lying between them. CDR3 nucleotides: TGTGCCAGCAGTTCGGGGGGTGGGGATGAAAAACTGTTTTTT. Translating it yields CASSSGGGDEKLFF. Full variable domain (outside the CDR3, taken from reference TRBV27 and TRBJ1-4): EAQVTQNPRYLITVTGKKLTVTCSQNMNHEYMSWYRQDPGLGLRQIYYSMNVEVTDKGDVPEGYKVSRKEKRNFPLILESPSPNQTSLYFCASSSGGGDEKLFFGSGTQLSVL.

J is TRBJ2-5 and V is TRBV3-1 (or the pseudogene TRBV3-2), with TRBD1 matching 10 bases. Germline V gives CDR1 LGHDT, CDR2 YNNKEL (reference sequence). The V gene end was trimmed by 0 bases and the J gene end by 5 bases; junction bases not matched to a gene: 6. The CDR3 extends over 16 amino acids. The DNA for the CDR3 is TGTGCCAGCAGCCAAGAGAGGACAGGGGGTGGGGAGACCCAGTACTTC. It codes for CASSQERTGGGETQYF.

This chain joins TRBV3-1 (or the pseudogene TRBV3-2) and TRBJ1-3; possible D gene TRBD1, 5 bases. CDR3 length: 13 residues. Germline V gives CDR1 LGHDT, CDR2 YNNKEL (reference sequence). Trimming left V 5 bases short and J 4 bases short, with 9 bases between. The CDR3 coding sequence is TGTGCCAGCAGCAATCAGGGAGGAAACACCATATATTTT. Encoded protein: CASSNQGGNTIYF.

V is TRBV20-1 and J is TRBJ2-7, with 7 bases matching TRBD1. Germline lookup yields CDR1 DFQATT and CDR2 SNEGSKA (reference sequence). There are 13 residues in the CDR3. V shed 3 bases and J 4 bases; nucleotides not matched to a gene: 6. The CDR3 coding sequence is TGCAGTGCTAGTGGCAGGGGGAGATACGAGCAGTACTTC. This sequence encodes CSASGRGRYEQYF.

The CDR3 loop reads CASSPRTASYEQYF. Written as DNA, the CDR3 is TGTGCCAGCAGCCCCAGGACAGCCTCCTACGAGCAGTACTTC. The chain employs TRBV9 and TRBJ2-7, with D possibly being TRBD1 (6 bases). The CDR3 is 14 amino acids. Germline V CDR1 and CDR2: SGDLS, YYNGEE. With 4 bases removed from V and 0 bases from J, the gap between germline ends came to 11 bases.

The chain recombines TRBV5-1 with TRBJ2-2; a weak D match, TRBD1 (5 bases). Germline lookup yields CDR1 SGHRS and CDR2 YFSETQ. There are 14 residues in the CDR3. V was shortened by 4 bases and J by 4 bases, with 11 bases between the two germline ends. The CDR3 DNA reads TGCGCCAGCAGCAAGGACACTTCCACCGGGGAGCTGTTTTTT. Protein product: CASSKDTSTGELFF.

The rearrangement joins TRBV2 to TRBJ1-4; D might be TRBD1 (6 bases). This CDR3 comprises 17 residues. Trimming cost V 1 base and J 5 bases, with 17 bases left between them. The germline V gene encodes CDR1 SNHLY and CDR2 FYNNEI. The CDR3 loop is CASSEEALQGGNEKLFF. The CDR3 nucleotides are TGTGCCAGCAGTGAAGAGGCCCTACAGGGAGGGAATGAAAAACTGTTTTTT.

The V and J genes are TRBV9 and TRBJ2-7; weak D call: TRBD2 (6 bases). CDR3 length: 14 residues. Germline V CDR1 and CDR2: SGDLS, YYNGEE. V was trimmed by 0 bases and J by 2 bases, leaving 9 bases between them. The CDR3 bases are TGTGCCAGCAGCGTAGGCGGGGACCCCTACGAGCAGTACTTC. Encoded protein: CASSVGGDPYEQYF.

The chain carries TRBV4-2 and TRBJ2-2; 10 bases line up with TRBD2. V lost 1 base and J lost 2; bases outside the gene matches: 1. CDR1 and CDR2 from the germline V gene are LGHNA and YNFKEQ. CDR3 length equals 16 residues. CDR3 residues: CASSQASGGNTGELFF. The CDR3 nucleotides read TGTGCCAGCAGCCAAGCTAGCGGGGGTAACACCGGGGAGCTGTTTTTT.

This chain uses TRBV18 with TRBJ2-3; TRBD2 agrees at 9 bases. Losses at the gene ends were 0 bases for V and 4 bases for J; bases not matched to a gene: 5. The CDR3 spans 16 residues. In germline, CDR1 is KGHSH, CDR2 LQKENI. This CDR3 reads CASSPPGGGDPDTQYF. As DNA, the CDR3 is TGTGCCAGCTCACCACCGGGCGGGGGGGATCCAGATACGCAGTATTTT.

Points on this clone: Other DNA variants within this sample encode the same CDR3. The chain joins TRBV12-3 or TRBV12-4 to TRBJ1-2; no clear D gene. The germline V and J ends were trimmed by 4 bases and 0 bases, with 6 bases remaining between them. The CDR3 runs to 13 residues. This CDR3 reads CASSSAANYGYTF. The CDR3 coding sequence is TGTGCCAGCAGTTCCGCGGCTAACTATGGCTACACCTTC.

This clone was observed once. This chain joins TRBV6-6 and TRBJ1-2; TRBD1 agrees at 7 bases. J gave up 6 bases and V 2 bases, and 9 bases lay outside the gene matches. The CDR3 loop spans 15 amino acids. The V gene's germline CDR1 is MNHNY and CDR2 SVGAGI (reference sequence). The CDR3, as DNA: TGTGCCAGCAGTTACCAGAACAGGGGCGCTAATGGCTACACCTTC. This codes for CASSYQNRGANGYTF.

The genes are TRBV5-4 and TRBJ1-2; 9 bases match TRBD1. The junction had 3 bases not matched to a gene; V was cut back by 6 bases and J by 3 bases. There are 13 residues in the CDR3. Germline loops: CDR1 SGHNT, CDR2 YYREEE (reference sequence). CDR3 residues: CASTRTGDYGYTF. As DNA, the CDR3 is TGTGCCAGCACCCGGACAGGGGACTATGGCTACACCTTC.

The gene calls are TRBV7-9 and TRBJ2-5; 7 bases are a match to TRBD1. Germline V CDR1 and CDR2: SEHNR, FQNEAQ (reference sequence). The CDR3 is made up of 14 amino acids. With V trimmed by 1 base and J by 4 bases, 3 bases remained unmatched. The DNA for the CDR3 is TGTGCCAGCAGCTTAGAGACAGGGATAGAGACCCAGTACTTC. Protein: CASSLETGIETQYF.

The V and J genes are TRBV24-1 and TRBJ2-3; tentatively, D is TRBD2 (5 bases). The CDR3 runs 13 residues. Between the trimmed V and J ends, which lost 9 bases and 4 bases, there was a span of 13 bases. Germline CDR1 KGHDR, CDR2 SFDVKD. The CDR3 spells CATSGVKADTQYF. As DNA, the CDR3 is TGTGCCACCTCCGGGGTGAAGGCAGATACGCAGTATTTT.

The chain links TRBV3-1 (or the pseudogene TRBV3-2) to TRBJ2-4; D gene uncertain. This CDR3 is 14 amino acids long. Germline lookup yields CDR1 LGHDT and CDR2 YNNKEL (reference sequence). The V end was cut by 0 bases, the J end by 9 bases, with 12 bases between. The CDR3 spells CASSQEAESGIQYF. CDR3 DNA sequence: TGTGCCAGCAGCCAAGAGGCAGAGTCGGGCATTCAGTACTTC.

J is TRBJ2-1 and V is TRBV19; D is uncertain. V was cut by 2 bases and J by 2 bases, with 10 bases left in between. This CDR3 contains 15 residues. CDR1 and CDR2 (germline): LNHDA, SQIVND (reference sequence). Here the CDR3 reads CASSIFSFPYNEQFF. CDR3 nucleotide sequence: TGTGCCAGTAGTATATTTTCTTTTCCCTACAATGAGCAGTTCTTC.

The chain links TRBV19 to TRBJ2-4, with 9 bases identical to TRBD1. This CDR3 spans 15 amino acids. Germline V CDR1 and CDR2: LNHDA, SQIVND (reference sequence). V was pared by 0 bases and J by 7 bases, with 4 bases of the junction left unmatched. CDR3 nucleotide sequence: TGTGCCAGTAGTATAGAGGGACAGGGTTTCAACATTCAGTACTTC. It yields the protein CASSIEGQGFNIQYF.

V and J are TRBV3-1 (or the pseudogene TRBV3-2) and TRBJ1-6, with D hard to call. Germline CDR1 reads LGHDT; CDR2 reads YNNKEL (reference sequence). V was trimmed by 0 bases and J by 8 bases, leaving 8 bases between them. This CDR3 contains 14 residues. CDR3 coding DNA: TGTGCCAGCAGCCAAGAGAGCGGTGATTCACCCCTCCACTTT. Translation gives CASSQESGDSPLHF.

CDR3 bases: TGTGCCAGCTCCGAGACAGGGGCGAACACTGAAGCTTTCTTT. Its translation is CASSETGANTEAFF. This chain connects TRBV6-5 to TRBJ1-1; 8 nucleotides match TRBD1. There are 14 residues in the CDR3. Trimming cost V 8 bases and J 1 base; bases outside gene matches: 6. Germline V gene lookup returns CDR1 MNHEY and CDR2 SVGAGI.

This rearrangement joins TRBV10-3 to TRBJ1-3, with 9 positions matching TRBD1. Per the germline V gene, CDR1 is ENHRY and CDR2 is SYGVKD. V trimming: 3 bases; J trimming: 4 bases; junction bases outside the gene matches: 1. The CDR3 extends over 14 amino acids. The chain's CDR3 is CAISEQGAGNTIYF. CDR3 nucleotide sequence: TGTGCCATCAGTGAACAGGGGGCCGGAAACACCATATATTTT.

The chain is built from TRBV9 and TRBJ1-4; D unclear. Germline V gene lookup returns CDR1 SGDLS and CDR2 YYNGEE. The V end was cut by 0 bases, the J end by 6 bases, with 21 bases between. The CDR3 loop spans 18 amino acids. CDR3 sequence: CASSVGGLRLSPDEKLFF. CDR3 sequence (DNA): TGTGCCAGCAGCGTAGGTGGCCTGCGACTCTCCCCGGATGAAAAACTGTTTTTT.

CDR3 bases: TGTGCCAGTTTAATACAGGGGTGGGGTCATGGCTACACCTTC. Amino acid sequence: CASLIQGWGHGYTF. V usage is TRBV2 and J usage is TRBJ1-2; 7 bases line up with TRBD1. Unmatched junction bases numbered 13, after V lost 9 bases and J lost 6 bases. Germline V CDR1 and CDR2: SNHLY, FYNNEI. The CDR3 loop spans 14 amino acids.

The chain recombines TRBV7-2 with TRBJ2-1; tentatively, D is TRBD1 (5 bases). Germline V gene data show CDR1 as SGHTA and CDR2 as FQGNSA. The CDR3 runs 14 residues. V lost 5 bases to trimming and J lost 6 bases, with 14 bases between them. The CDR3 region is CASSLRQPLNEQFF. The CDR3 coding sequence is TGTGCCAGCAGCCTCAGACAGCCCCTCAATGAGCAGTTCTTC.

This chain's CDR3 is CASSQEIDSNQPQHF. As DNA, the CDR3 is TGTGCCAGCAGCCAAGAGATAGATAGCAATCAGCCCCAGCATTTT. The V gene is TRBV4-2, the J gene TRBJ1-5; D is undetermined. The CDR3 spans 15 residues. Trimming shortened V by 0 bases and J by 0 bases, and 6 bases separated the two germline ends. CDR1 LGHNA and CDR2 YNFKEQ come from the germline V gene.

The chain recombines TRBV6-5 with TRBJ1-6; D gene ambiguous. V was clipped by 6 bases and J by 7 bases, with 7 bases between them. Per the germline V gene, CDR1 is MNHEY and CDR2 is SVGAGI. This CDR3 contains 12 residues. DNA for the CDR3: TGTGCCAGCAGGAGAAGAAATTCACCCCTCCACTTT. Translated, it gives CASRRRNSPLHF.

This clone was seen only a few times. The V gene is TRBV18, the J gene TRBJ2-5; D unclear. The CDR3 consists of 13 residues. Per germline, CDR1 KGHSH and CDR2 LQKENI. Deletions cut 4 bases from V and 4 bases from J, with 10 bases between. The CDR3 DNA follows: TGTGCCAGCTCACTTAGTGTACGAGAGACCCAGTACTTC. Its translation is CASSLSVRETQYF.

The chain recombines TRBV5-1 with TRBJ2-3; the D is unclear. Trimming left V 1 base short and J 2 bases short, with 5 bases between. The germline CDR1 and CDR2 sequences are SGHRS and YFSETQ. The CDR3 has 13 amino acids. DNA of the CDR3: TGCGCCAGCAGCTTGTTGTACACAGATACGCAGTATTTT. Encoded protein: CASSLLYTDTQYF.